Below, 2 T cell receptor beta chains from the same sample are listed, as sequenced in a study of T cells after yellow fever vaccination. One entry per CDR3 protein, called by TCRdb with MiXCR from the 5' RACE reads. Here the sample spans hundreds of thousands of distinct CDR3 sequences, approximately 15% being singletons. The sequenced sample was PBMCs, obtained on the day of the yellow fever booster vaccination. Source of these receptors: a man aged 25-45 years who received the YFV17D yellow fever vaccine.

The sample holds a few counts of this clonotype. The rearrangement joins TRBV15 to TRBJ2-1, with TRBD2 identical over 7 bases. Germline V CDR1 and CDR2: LNHNV, YYDKDF (reference sequence). The CDR3 covers 17 residues. The trim removed 0 bases at V and 0 bases at J, leaving 5 bases unmatched. The CDR3 nucleotides read TGTGCCACCAGCAGAGATGCGGGCGGGAGCTCCTACAATGAGCAGTTCTTC. Residues: CATSRDAGGSSYNEQFF. The full variable domain, completed using reference TRBV15 and TRBJ2-1, is DAMVIQNPRYQVTQFGKPVTLSCSQTLNHNVMYWYQQKSSQAPKLLFHYYDKDFNNEADTPDNFQSRRPNTSFCFLDIRSPGLGDTAMYLCATSRDAGGSSYNEQFFGPGTRLTVL.

The chain recombines TRBV24-1 with TRBJ2-1; TRBD2 aligns across 7 bases. Trimming at V came to 4 bases and at J to 5 bases, leaving 19 bases not matched to a gene. Germline V gene sequence: CDR1 KGHDR, CDR2 SFDVKD. The CDR3 length is 19 residues. CDR3 DNA: TGTGCCACCAGTGAGCCAACAGCGGGCGGGAGTCCCTACGACAATGAGCAGTTCTTC. Translated: CATSEPTAGGSPYDNEQFF.